The 4 T cell receptor beta chains below were found in one sample sequenced in a study of Ad26.COV2.S vaccination and SARS-CoV-2 variants. As for treatment: around 19 received Ad26.COV2.S at low or high dose, single or two shots; several received placebo; per-sample allocation not given. Samples analyzed were those drawn on day 63 after the first vaccine or placebo injection. TCRdb's table, derived via immunoSEQ multiplex PCR, lists solely in-frame clones and lacks some. The sample carries 200,000 to 250,000 clones, roughly 90% recorded once. Sequenced here: peripheral blood, sampled in a trial of Ad26.COV2.S vaccine versus placebo. Receptor source: a person between 18 and 60 years old who received the Ad26.COV2.S COVID-19 vaccine or a placebo.

The CDR3 region has the DNA TGTGCCAGCAGTCCTCGGCGGGACCGCATAACCGATTCGAACAATCAGCCCCAGCATTTT. This encodes CASSPRRDRITDSNNQPQHF. J is TRBJ1-5 and V is TRBV6-6; a possible D gene is TRBD1 (5 bases). Deletions cut 5 bases from V and 3 bases from J, with 29 bases between. There are 20 residues in the CDR3. Germline V CDR1 and CDR2: MNHNY, SVGAGI (reference sequence).

The chain employs TRBV7-9 and TRBJ1-4; no definite D call. The CDR3 runs to 13 residues. Germline-derived CDR1 and CDR2 are SEHNR and FQNEAQ (reference sequence). V was shortened by 2 bases and J by 3 bases, with 4 bases between the two germline ends. The CDR3 DNA is TGTGCCAGCAGCTTAATCGCTAATGAAAAACTGTTTTTT. It is translated as CASSLIANEKLFF.

This chain connects TRBV28 to TRBJ1-2, with 8 bases fitting TRBD1. J lost 6 bases, V lost 10 bases, and 4 bases had no gene match. The CDR3 length is 11 residues. Looked up from germline, CDR1 is MDHEN and CDR2 is SYDVKM. The CDR3 region is CATSDRDGYTF. The CDR3 DNA is TGTGCCACTTCGGACAGGGATGGCTACACCTTC.

Concerning this clone: A junction boundary mismatches the germline segment, possibly from a read error. V and J are TRBV7-7 and TRBJ2-2; 8 bases are shared with TRBD2. CDR1 is SSHAT and CDR2 is FNYEAQ in the germline V gene (reference sequence). The CDR3 has 14 amino acids. CDR3 sequence: CASSSTGGTGELFF. The CDR3 DNA sequence: TGTGCTAGCAGCTCAACGGGGGGGACCGGGGAGCTGTTTTTT.